This TCR beta chain was documented in a study of patients and donors after allogeneic stem cell transplantation. A single record per CDR3 protein comes from TCRdb applying MiXCR to the RT-PCR reads. The sample has hundreds of thousands of distinct CDR3 sequences, 16% seen once. The table lists this clonotype with many counts. Input material: blood, either unsorted or a sorted T cell fraction (not recorded which). The clonotype comes from a human donor who was either an allogeneic HSCT recipient or a stem cell or donor lymphocyte infusion donor (not recorded which). It is not recorded whose cells these are; they may come from a transplant donor.

The CDR3 DNA follows: TGTGCCAGCAGTGAACAGGGCCTCTCCTCTGGAAACACCATATATTTT. Residues: CASSEQGLSSGNTIYF. V is TRBV25-1 and J is TRBJ1-3, with a tentative D call TRBD1 (5 bases). Germline CDR1 reads MGHDK; CDR2 reads SYGVNS. The V and J ends lost 2 bases and 0 bases respectively, with 11 bases between them. CDR3 size: 16 residues.